This T cell receptor beta chain was documented in a study of blood T cell repertoires in COVID-19. On the study more broadly: Specimens from acute and convalescent COVID-19 originated in the United States, Italy and Spain.

Only one count was recorded for this clone. Study processing details: Cell counts per sample came from amplifying reference gene primers. Assay: immunoSEQ multiplex PCR; the TCRdb copy retains only in-frame clones and omits some. V, J and clone size derive from that table, while D and trimming were established from the DNA sequence. This sample has about 210,000 clones, with 89% found just once. Germline V lookup: CDR1 MNHEY, CDR2 SVGAGI. V gave up 6 bases and J gave up 3 bases, with 15 bases separating them. This CDR3 comprises 15 residues. The TCR sequence derives from a woman between 40 and 50 years old with acute or convalescent COVID-19. Sample: peripheral blood. The chain is built from TRBV6-5 and TRBJ1-5, with D unclear. The CDR3 nucleotides read TGTGCCAGCAGCCGCATCCCGGGATCCAATCAGCCCCAGCATTTT. It is translated as CASSRIPGSNQPQHF.